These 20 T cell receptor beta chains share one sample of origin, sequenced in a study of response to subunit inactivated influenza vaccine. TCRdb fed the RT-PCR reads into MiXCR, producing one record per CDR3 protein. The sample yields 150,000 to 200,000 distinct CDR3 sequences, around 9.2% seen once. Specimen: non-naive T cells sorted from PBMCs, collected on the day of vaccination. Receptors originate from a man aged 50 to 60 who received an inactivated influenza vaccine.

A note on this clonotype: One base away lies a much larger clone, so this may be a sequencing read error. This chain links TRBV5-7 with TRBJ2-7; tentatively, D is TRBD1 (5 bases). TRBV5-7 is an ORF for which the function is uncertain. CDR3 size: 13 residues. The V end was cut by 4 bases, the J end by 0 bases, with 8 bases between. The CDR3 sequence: CASSHRLSYEQYF. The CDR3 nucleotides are TGTGCCAGCAGCCACAGGCTCTCCTACGAGCAGTACTTC.

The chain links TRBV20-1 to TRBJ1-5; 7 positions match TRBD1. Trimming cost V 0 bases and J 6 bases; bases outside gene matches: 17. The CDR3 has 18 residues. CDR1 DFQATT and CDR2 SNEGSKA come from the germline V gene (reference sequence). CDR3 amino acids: CSARDRGRGSLGSQPQHF. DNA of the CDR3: TGCAGTGCTAGAGATCGTGGCAGGGGGAGTTTAGGTAGTCAGCCCCAGCATTTT.

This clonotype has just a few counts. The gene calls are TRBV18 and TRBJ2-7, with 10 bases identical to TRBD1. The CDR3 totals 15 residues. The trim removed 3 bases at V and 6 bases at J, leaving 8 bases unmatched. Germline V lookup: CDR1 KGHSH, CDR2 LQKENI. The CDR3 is CASSPSPGQGSEQYF. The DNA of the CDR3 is TGTGCCAGCTCACCCTCCCCGGGACAGGGGTCCGAGCAGTACTTC.

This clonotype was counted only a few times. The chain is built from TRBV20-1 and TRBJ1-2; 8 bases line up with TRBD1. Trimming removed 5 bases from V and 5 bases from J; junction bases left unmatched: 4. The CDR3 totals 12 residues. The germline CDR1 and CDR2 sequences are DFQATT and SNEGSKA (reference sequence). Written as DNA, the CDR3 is TGCAGTGCTGCAGGGGGCCGTTATGGCTACACCTTC. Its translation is CSAAGGRYGYTF.

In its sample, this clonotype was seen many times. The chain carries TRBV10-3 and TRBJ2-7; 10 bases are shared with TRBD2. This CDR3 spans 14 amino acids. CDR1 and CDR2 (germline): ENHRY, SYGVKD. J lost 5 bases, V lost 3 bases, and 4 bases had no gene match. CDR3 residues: CAISEGLAEHEQYF. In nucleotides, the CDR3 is TGTGCCATCAGTGAAGGACTAGCGGAACACGAGCAGTACTTC.

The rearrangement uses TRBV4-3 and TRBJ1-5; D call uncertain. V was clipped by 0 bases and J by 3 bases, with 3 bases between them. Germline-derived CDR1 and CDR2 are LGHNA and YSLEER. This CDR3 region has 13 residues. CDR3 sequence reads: CASSQDHNQPQHF. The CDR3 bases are TGCGCCAGCAGCCAAGATCACAATCAGCCCCAGCATTTT.

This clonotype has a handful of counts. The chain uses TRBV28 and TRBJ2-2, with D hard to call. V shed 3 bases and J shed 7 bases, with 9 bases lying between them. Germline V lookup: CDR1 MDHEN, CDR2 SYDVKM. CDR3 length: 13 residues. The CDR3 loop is CASSFLRGGELFF. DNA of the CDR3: TGTGCCAGCAGTTTTTTGAGAGGCGGGGAGCTGTTTTTT. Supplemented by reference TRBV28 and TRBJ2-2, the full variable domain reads DVKVTQSSRYLVKRTGEKVFLECVQDMDHENMFWYRQDPGLGLRLIYFSYDVKMKEKGDIPEGYSVSREKKERFSLILESASTNQTSMYLCASSFLRGGELFFGEGSRLTVL.

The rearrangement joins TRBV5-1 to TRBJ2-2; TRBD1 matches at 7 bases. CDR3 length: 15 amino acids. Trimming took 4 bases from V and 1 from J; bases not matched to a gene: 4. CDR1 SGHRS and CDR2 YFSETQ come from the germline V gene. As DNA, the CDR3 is TGCGCCAGCAGCCGAGACAGGGTGAACACCGGGGAGCTGTTTTTT. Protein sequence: CASSRDRVNTGELFF. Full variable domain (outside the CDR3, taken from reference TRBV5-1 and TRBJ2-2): KAGVTQTPRYLIKTRGQQVTLSCSPISGHRSVSWYQQTPGQGLQFLFEYFSETQRNKGNFPGRFSGRQFSNSRSEMNVSTLELGDSALYLCASSRDRVNTGELFFGEGSRLTVL.

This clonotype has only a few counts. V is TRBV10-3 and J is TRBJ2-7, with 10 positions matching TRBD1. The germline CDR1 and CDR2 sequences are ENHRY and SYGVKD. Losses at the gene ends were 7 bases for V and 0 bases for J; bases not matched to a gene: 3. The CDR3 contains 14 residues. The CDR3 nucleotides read TGTGCCATCAATGACAGGGGGCACTCCTACGAGCAGTACTTC. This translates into CAINDRGHSYEQYF.

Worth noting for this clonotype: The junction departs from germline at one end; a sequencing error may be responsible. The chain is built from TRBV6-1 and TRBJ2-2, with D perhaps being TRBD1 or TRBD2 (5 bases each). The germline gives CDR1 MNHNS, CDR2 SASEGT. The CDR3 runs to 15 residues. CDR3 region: CACSEIRDGAGELFF. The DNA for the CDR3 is TGTGCCTGCAGTGAAATAAGGGACGGGGCCGGGGAGCTGTTTTTT.

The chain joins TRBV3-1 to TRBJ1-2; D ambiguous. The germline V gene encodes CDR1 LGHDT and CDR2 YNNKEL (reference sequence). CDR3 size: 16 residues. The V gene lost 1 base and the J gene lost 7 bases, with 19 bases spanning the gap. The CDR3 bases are TGTGCCAGCAGCCAAGGGCCCCCGGGGTGGGGAGGTGGCTACACCTTC. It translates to CASSQGPPGWGGGYTF.

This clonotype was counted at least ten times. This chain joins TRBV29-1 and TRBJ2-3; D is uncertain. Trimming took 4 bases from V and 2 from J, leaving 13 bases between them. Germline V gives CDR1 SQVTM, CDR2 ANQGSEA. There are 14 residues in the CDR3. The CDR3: CSVGAAAITDTQYF. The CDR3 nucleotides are TGCAGCGTTGGTGCCGCCGCGATCACAGATACGCAGTATTTT.

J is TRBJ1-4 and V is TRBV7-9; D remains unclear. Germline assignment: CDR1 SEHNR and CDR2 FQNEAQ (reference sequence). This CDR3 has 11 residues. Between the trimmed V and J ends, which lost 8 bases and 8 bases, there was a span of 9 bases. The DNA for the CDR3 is TGTGCCAGCTTTGAGAAGGAAAAACTGTTTTTT. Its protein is CASFEKEKLFF.

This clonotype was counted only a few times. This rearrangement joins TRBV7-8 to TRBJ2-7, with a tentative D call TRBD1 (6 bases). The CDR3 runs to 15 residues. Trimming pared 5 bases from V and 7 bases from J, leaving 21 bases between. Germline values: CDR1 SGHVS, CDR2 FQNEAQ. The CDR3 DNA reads TGTGCCAGCAGCCAAGAAGGGGGATTCCGAGGGGAGCAGTACTTC. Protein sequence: CASSQEGGFRGEQYF.

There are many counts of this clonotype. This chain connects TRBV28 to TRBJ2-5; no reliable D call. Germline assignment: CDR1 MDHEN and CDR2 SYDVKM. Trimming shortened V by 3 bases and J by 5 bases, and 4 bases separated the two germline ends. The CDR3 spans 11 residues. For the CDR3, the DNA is TGTGCCAGCAGTTTTAGGGAGACCCAGTACTTC. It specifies CASSFRETQYF.

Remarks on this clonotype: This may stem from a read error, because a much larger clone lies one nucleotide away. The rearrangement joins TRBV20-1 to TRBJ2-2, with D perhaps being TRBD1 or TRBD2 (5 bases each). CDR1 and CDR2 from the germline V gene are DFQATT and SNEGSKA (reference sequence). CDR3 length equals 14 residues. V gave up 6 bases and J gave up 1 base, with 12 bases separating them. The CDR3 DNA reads TGCAGTGCGGGACCTACCCGGAACACCGGGGAGCTGTTTTTT. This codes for CSAGPTRNTGELFF.

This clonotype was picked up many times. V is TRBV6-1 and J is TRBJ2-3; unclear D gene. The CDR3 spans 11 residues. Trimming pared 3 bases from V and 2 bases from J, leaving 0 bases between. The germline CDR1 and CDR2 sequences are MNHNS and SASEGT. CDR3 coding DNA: TGTGCCAGCAGTGACACAGATACGCAGTATTTT. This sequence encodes CASSDTDTQYF.

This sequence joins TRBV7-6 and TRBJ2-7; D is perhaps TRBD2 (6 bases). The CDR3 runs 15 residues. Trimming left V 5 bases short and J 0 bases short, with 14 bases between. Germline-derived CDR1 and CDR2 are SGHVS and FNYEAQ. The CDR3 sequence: CASSRIRGSSYEQYF. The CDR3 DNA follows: TGTGCCAGCAGCCGGATCCGGGGGAGCTCCTACGAGCAGTACTTC.

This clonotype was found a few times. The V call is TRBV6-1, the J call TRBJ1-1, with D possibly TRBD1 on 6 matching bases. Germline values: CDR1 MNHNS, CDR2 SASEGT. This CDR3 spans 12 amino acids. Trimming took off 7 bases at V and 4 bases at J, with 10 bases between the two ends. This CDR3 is CASNREITEAFF. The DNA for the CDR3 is TGTGCCAGCAACAGGGAGATCACTGAAGCTTTCTTT.

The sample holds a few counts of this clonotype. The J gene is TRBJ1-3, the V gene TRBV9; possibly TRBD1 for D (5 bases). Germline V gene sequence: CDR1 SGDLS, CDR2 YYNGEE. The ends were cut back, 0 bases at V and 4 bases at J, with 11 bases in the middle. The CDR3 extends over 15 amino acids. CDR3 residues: CASSVVGAVGNTIYF. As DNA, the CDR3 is TGTGCCAGCAGCGTAGTAGGGGCAGTCGGAAACACCATATATTTT.